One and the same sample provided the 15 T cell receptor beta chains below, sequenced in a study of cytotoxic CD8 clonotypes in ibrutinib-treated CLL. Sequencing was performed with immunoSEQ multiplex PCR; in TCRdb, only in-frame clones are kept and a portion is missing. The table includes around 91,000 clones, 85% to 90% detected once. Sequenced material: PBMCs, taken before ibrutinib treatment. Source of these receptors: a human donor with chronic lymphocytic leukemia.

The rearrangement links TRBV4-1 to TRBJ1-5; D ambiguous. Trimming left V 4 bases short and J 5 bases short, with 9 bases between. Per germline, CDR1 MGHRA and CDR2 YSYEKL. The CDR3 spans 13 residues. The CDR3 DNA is TGCGCCAGCAGCCGAGACCGGGATCAGCCCCAGCATTTT. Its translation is CASSRDRDQPQHF.

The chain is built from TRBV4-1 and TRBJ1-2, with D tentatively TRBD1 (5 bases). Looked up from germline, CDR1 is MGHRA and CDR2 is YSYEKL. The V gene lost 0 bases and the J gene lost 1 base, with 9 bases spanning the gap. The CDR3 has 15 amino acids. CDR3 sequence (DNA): TGCGCCAGCAGCCAAGAGCAGGGAGGTAACTATGGCTACACCTTC. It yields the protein CASSQEQGGNYGYTF.

The chain's CDR3 is CASSRNPGQPQHF. CDR3 DNA sequence: TGTGCCAGCAGTCGAAACCCAGGGCAGCCCCAGCATTTT. The chain carries TRBV5-6 and TRBJ1-5; D perhaps matches TRBD1 (5 bases). CDR3 length: 13 residues. Trimming left V 5 bases short and J 7 bases short, with 13 bases between. Germline assignment: CDR1 SGHDT and CDR2 YYEEEE.

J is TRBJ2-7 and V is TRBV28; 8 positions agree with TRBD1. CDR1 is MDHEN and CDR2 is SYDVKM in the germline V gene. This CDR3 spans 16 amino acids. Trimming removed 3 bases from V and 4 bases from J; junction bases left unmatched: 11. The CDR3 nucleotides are TGTGCCAGCAGTTTCGTAGGGGGCAGGGGGCTTTACGAGCAGTACTTC. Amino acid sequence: CASSFVGGRGLYEQYF.

This CDR3 is CATTPGERGRYTF. The CDR3 DNA is TGTGCCACCACTCCCGGGGAACGGGGGCGCTACACCTTC. The V and J genes are TRBV28 and TRBJ1-2, with TRBD1 as a possible D gene (6 bases). The CDR3 contains 13 residues. From germline, CDR1 is MDHEN and CDR2 SYDVKM. Trimming stripped 10 bases from V and 9 bases from J, with 21 bases between.

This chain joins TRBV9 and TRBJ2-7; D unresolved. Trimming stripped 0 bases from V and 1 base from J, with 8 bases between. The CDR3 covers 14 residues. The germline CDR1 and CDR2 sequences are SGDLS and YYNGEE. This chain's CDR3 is CASSVGLNSYEQYF. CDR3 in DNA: TGTGCCAGCAGCGTAGGGCTCAATTCCTACGAGCAGTACTTC.

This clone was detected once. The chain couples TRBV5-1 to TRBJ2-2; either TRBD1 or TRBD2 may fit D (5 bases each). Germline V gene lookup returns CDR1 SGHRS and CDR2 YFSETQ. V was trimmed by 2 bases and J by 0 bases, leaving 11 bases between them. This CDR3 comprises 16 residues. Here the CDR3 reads CASSFGGAPNTGELFF. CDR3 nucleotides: TGCGCCAGCAGCTTTGGGGGAGCGCCGAACACCGGGGAGCTGTTTTTT.

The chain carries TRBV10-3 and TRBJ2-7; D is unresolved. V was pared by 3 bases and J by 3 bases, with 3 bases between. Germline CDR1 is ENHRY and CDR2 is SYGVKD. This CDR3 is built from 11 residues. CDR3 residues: CAISDSYEQYF. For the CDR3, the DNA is TGTGCCATCAGTGACAGCTACGAGCAGTACTTC.

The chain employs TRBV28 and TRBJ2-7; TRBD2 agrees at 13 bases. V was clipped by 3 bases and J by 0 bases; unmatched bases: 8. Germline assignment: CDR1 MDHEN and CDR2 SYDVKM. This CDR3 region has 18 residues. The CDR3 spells CASSFSLTSGRASYEQYF. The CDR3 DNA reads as TGTGCCAGCAGTTTCAGTCTAACTAGCGGGAGGGCCTCCTACGAGCAGTACTTC. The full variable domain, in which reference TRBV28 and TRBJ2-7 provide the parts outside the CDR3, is DVKVTQSSRYLVKRTGEKVFLECVQDMDHENMFWYRQDPGLGLRLIYFSYDVKMKEKGDIPEGYSVSREKKERFSLILESASTNQTSMYLCASSFSLTSGRASYEQYFGPGTRLTVT.

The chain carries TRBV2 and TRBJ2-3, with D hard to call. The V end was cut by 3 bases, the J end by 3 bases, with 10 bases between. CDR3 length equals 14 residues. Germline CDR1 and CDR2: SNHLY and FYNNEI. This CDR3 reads CASSEPSGTDTQYF. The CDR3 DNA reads TGTGCCAGCAGTGAGCCCTCCGGGACAGATACGCAGTATTTT.

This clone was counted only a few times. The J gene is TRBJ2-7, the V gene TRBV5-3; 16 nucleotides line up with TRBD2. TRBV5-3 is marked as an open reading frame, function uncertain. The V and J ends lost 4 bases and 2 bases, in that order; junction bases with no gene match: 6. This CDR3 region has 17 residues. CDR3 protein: CARSQGTSGRAPYEQYF. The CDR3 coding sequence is TGTGCCAGAAGCCAGGGGACTAGCGGGAGGGCCCCCTACGAGCAGTACTTC.

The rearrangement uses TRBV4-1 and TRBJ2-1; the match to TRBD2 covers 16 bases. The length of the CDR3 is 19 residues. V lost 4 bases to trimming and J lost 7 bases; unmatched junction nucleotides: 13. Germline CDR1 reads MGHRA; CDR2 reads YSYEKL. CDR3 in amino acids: CASSPPMGLAGGRGNEQFF. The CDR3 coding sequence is TGCGCCAGCAGCCCTCCGATGGGACTAGCGGGAGGGCGGGGAAATGAGCAGTTCTTC.

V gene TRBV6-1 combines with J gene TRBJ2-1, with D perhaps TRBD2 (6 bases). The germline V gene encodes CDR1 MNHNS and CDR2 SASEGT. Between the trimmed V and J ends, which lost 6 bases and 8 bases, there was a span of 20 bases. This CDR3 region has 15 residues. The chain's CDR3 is CASSQRWGEWDEQFF. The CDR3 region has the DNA TGTGCCAGCAGCCAGAGGTGGGGGGAATGGGATGAGCAGTTCTTC.

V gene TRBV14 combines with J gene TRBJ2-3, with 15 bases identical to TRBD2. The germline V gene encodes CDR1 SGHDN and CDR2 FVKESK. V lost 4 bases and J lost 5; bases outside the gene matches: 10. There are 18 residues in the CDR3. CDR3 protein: CASSRVYTGLAGGDTQYF. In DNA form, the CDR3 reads TGTGCCAGCAGCCGAGTCTATACGGGACTAGCGGGAGGAGATACGCAGTATTTT.

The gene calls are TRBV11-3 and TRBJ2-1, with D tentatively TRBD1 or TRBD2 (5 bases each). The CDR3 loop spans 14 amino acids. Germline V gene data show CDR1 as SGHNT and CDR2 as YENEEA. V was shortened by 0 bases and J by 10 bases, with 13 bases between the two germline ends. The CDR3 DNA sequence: TGTGCCAGCAGCTTAGAGGGGCTAGCCGACGAGCAGTTCTTC. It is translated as CASSLEGLADEQFF.